This T cell receptor (beta chain) emerged from a study of human T cells and chemical hapten exposure. Trimming cost V 0 bases and J 4 bases, with 19 bases left between them. CDR3 length equals 17 residues. Germline V gene data show CDR1 as SGHRS and CDR2 as YFSETQ. TCRdb fed the RACE reads into MiXCR, producing one record per CDR3 protein. This table holds a few hundred thousand distinct CDR3 sequences, about 6% found once. The time point: patch test 2, 6 weeks after DPC sensitization. This sample's treatment: therapeutic diphenylcyclopropenone sensitization with weekly scalp DPC. Drawing of blood took place ahead of applying each patch test. This clonotype was recorded many times. The antigen remains unidentified. General observations from the study: With DPC sensitization, TCRs exceeding 1 in 1000 frequency showed no change. PT1 expanded TCR numbers rose with patch test score.

Specimen: whole blood, collected in connection with sensitization to the hapten diphenylcyclopropenone (DPC). The clonotype originates from a woman aged 18-35 years with alopecia areata. Some clones in this sample may be carry-over from other donors' samples. The chain employs TRBV5-1 and TRBJ1-1; TRBD1 might be the D (5 bases). In DNA, the CDR3 is TGCGCCAGCAGCTTGGGAGACCGTAATATGGGGGGCACTGAAGCTTTCTTT. As protein: CASSLGDRNMGGTEAFF.